What follows describes a single TCR beta chain. Antigen: not known. TCRdb's copy holds only in-frame clones and misses some; the assay was immunoSEQ multiplex PCR. The sample records roughly 250,000 clones, 80% to 90% being singletons. The data stem from a study of cytomegalovirus exposure and HLA in healthy donors. Findings and caveats of the study: Most TCR sequences were uncommon, yet certain public TCRs appeared in many donors.

The CDR3 sequence is 14 residues long. Germline V gives CDR1 MNHEY, CDR2 SMNVEV (reference sequence). V lost 3 bases and J lost 5, with 11 bases in between. The donors were members of the validation cohort comprising roughly 130 subjects, separate from the roughly 730-subject first cohort. Input material: PBMCs. This clonotype originated in a man younger than 35 in good health and CMV-seronegative. The chain links TRBV27 to TRBJ1-5; D is ambiguous. This chain's CDR3 is CASSFEGRDQPQHF. The CDR3 DNA sequence: TGTGCCAGCAGTTTTGAGGGTAGGGATCAGCCCCAGCATTTT.